The TCR beta chain under discussion was sequenced for a study of Ad26.COV2.S vaccination and SARS-CoV-2 variants. Study background: Among those in the COV1001 Ad26.COV2.S trial arm was the donor.

Study findings and constraints: Vaccinated and placebo-treated recipients had similar non-spike TCR breadth. Researchers cautioned that TCR breadth and depth analyses may have underestimated total T cell responses.

The treatment: roughly 18 received Ad26.COV2.S at low or high dose, single or two shots; about 5 received placebo; per-sample allocation not given. Samples analyzed were those drawn on day 63 after the first vaccine or placebo injection. Method: immunoSEQ multiplex PCR; TCRdb's copy keeps in-frame clones and lacks some. The sample lists about 220,000 clones, approximately 88% occurring once. A note on this clone: Its antigen is unknown.

Germline lookup yields CDR1 SGHTA and CDR2 FQGNSA. CDR3 length equals 17 residues. With 5 bases clipped from V and 1 base from J, the junction kept 10 bases outside the gene matches. The sequence was collected from a person between 18 and 65 years old who received the Ad26.COV2.S COVID-19 vaccine or a placebo. The sample here was peripheral blood, taken in a trial of Ad26.COV2.S vaccine versus placebo. V gene TRBV7-2 combines with J gene TRBJ2-1, with TRBD2 matching over 8 bases. The CDR3 loop reads CASSPGGAGDSYNEQFF. DNA of the CDR3: TGTGCCAGCAGCCCCGGGGGAGCGGGAGATTCCTACAATGAGCAGTTCTTC. Full variable domain (rest looked up from reference TRBV7-2 and TRBJ2-1): GAGVSQSPSNKVTEKGKDVELRCDPISGHTALYWYRQSLGQGLEFLIYFQGNSAPDKSGLPSDRFSAERTGGSVSTLTIQRTQQEDSAVYLCASSPGGAGDSYNEQFFGPGTRLTVL.